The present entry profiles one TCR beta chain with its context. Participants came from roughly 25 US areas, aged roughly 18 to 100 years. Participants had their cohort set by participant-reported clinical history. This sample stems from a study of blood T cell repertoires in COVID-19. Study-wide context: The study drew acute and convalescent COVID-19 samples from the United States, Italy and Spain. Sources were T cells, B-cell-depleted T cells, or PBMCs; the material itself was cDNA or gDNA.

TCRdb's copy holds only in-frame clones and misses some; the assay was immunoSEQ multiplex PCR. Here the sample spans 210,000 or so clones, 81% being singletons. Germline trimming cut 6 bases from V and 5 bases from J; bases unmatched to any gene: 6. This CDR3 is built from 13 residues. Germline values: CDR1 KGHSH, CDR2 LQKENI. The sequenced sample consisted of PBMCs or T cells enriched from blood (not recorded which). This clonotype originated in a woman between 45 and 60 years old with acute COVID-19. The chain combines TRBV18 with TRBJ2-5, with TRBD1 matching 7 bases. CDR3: CASSPTGEETQYF. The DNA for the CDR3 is TGTGCCAGCTCCCCCACAGGGGAGGAGACCCAGTACTTC.